This T cell receptor beta chain emerged from a study of blood T cells in healthy people across ages. A second PCR, run for about 7 to 11 cycles, used a sample-barcoded 5' primer plus a J-beta primer mix. TCRdb recomputed calls from the 5' RACE reads with MiXCR, one row per CDR3 protein. The sample includes almost 800,000 distinct CDR3 sequences, about 62% of them seen just once. The CDR3 sequence is 15 residues long. Looked up from germline, CDR1 is SQVTM and CDR2 is ANQGSEA. V lost 4 bases to trimming and J lost 6 bases, with 21 bases between them. Collection of ten milliliters of peripheral blood was performed for each donor. Isolation yielded PBMCs, at least 6.5 million per sample, in every case. Extracted total RNA amounted to at least 5.5 micrograms for each sample.

Material for sequencing was blood. This receptor was taken from a man aged 25-45 years in good health. V usage is TRBV29-1 and J usage is TRBJ1-2; no definite D call. The chain's CDR3 is CSVVGGGGGPDGYTF. Here the CDR3 DNA reads TGCAGCGTTGTTGGAGGAGGAGGTGGTCCAGATGGCTACACCTTC.